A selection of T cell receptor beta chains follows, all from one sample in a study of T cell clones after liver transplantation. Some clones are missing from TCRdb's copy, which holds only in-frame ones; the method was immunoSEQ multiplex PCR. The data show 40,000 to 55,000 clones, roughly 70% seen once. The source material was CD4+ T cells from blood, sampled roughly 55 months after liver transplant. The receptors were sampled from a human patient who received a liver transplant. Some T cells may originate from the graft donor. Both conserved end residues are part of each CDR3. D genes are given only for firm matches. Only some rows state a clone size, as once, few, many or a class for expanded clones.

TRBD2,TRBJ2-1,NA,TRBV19,CASSIGGGAVNEQFF,TGTGCCAGTAGTATTGGCGGGGGGGCGGTCAATGAGCAGTTCTTC
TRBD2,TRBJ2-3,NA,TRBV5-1,CASSSNLIAGGSTDTQYF,TGCGCCAGCAGCTCGAACTTGATAGCGGGGGGGAGCACAGATACGCAGTATTTT
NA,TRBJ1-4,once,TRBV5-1,CASLKEPGRSEKLFF,TGCGCCAGCCTCAAAGAACCCGGGAGGAGTGAAAAACTGTTTTTT
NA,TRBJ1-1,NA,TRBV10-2,CASSEFGNTEAFF,TGCGCCAGCAGTGAGTTTGGGAACACTGAAGCTTTCTTT
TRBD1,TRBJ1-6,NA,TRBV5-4,CASSTRQGRHSPLHF,TGTGCCAGCAGCACCCGACAGGGGAGGCATTCACCCCTCCACTTT
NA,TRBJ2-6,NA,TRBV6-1,CATGPKRSGANVLTF,TGTGCCACCGGACCAAAGCGCTCTGGGGCCAACGTCCTGACTTTC
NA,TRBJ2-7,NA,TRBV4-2,CASSHGHRSGGDEQYF,TGTGCCAGCAGCCATGGCCACAGGAGCGGAGGCGACGAGCAGTACTTC
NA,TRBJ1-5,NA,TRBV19,CASTLGSIGQPQHF,TGTGCCAGTACCCTGGGGAGTATCGGGCAGCCCCAGCATTTT
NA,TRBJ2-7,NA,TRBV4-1,CASSQEPLGTPGYEQYF,TGCGCCAGCAGCCAAGAACCCCTCGGGACACCTGGCTACGAGCAGTACTTC
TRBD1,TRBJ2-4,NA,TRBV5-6,CASSQPRTGRINIQYF,TGTGCCAGCAGCCAACCCCGGACAGGGAGGATTAACATTCAGTACTTC
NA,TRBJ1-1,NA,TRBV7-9,CASSLVLGETEAFF,TGTGCCAGCAGCTTGGTTCTGGGAGAGACTGAAGCTTTCTTT
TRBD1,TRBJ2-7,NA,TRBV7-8,CASSPQRTGLHPSYEQYF,TGTGCCAGCAGCCCACAAAGGACAGGCCTTCACCCTTCCTACGAGCAGTACTTC
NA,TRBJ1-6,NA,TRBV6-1,CASSEAGSPYSPLHF,TGTGCCAGCAGTGAAGCAGGCAGTCCATACTCACCCCTCCACTTT
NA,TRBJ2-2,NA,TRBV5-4,CASSLAGVQGGELFF,TGTGCCAGCAGCTTGGCCGGGGTTCAAGGCGGGGAGCTGTTTTTT
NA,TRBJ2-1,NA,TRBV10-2,CASSESDRSSYNEQFF,TGCGCCAGCAGTGAGTCCGACAGGAGCTCCTACAATGAGCAGTTCTTC
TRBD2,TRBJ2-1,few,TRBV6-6,CASRIRSGGIYNEQFF,TGTGCCAGCAGGATAAGGAGCGGGGGGATTTACAATGAGCAGTTCTTC
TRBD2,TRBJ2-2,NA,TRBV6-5,CASRPAGQNTGELFF,TGTGCCAGCAGACCAGCGGGGCAGAACACCGGGGAGCTGTTTTTT
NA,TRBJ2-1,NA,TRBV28,CASTGGTVGYNEQFF,TGTGCCAGCACCGGAGGAACCGTAGGGTACAATGAGCAGTTCTTC
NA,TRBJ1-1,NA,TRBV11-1,CASSLRRAAEAFF,TGTGCCAGCAGCTTGCGGCGGGCCGCTGAAGCTTTCTTT